This TCR beta chain is drawn from a study of shared clonotypes between healthy human individuals. Across the study: Three plates were used per donor for CD4 naive, three for CD4 memory, two for CD8 naive and one for CD8 memory. Whole-study results and caveats: Non-shared clonotypes displayed generation probabilities falling below those of clonotypes present in all four donors.

The DNA input per sorted-subset replicate PCR was 200 ng, corresponding to 25,000 to 30,000 T cell genomes. Repertoires were generated with immunoSEQ multiplex PCR, while TCRdb's copy carries only in-frame clones and drops some. In the table there are more than 600,000 clones, just over 90% of which are singletons. CD45RO-negative CD8 cells positively selected for CCR7 made up the naive population, which excluded terminally differentiated effector memory CD45RA+ cells. On this clone itself: The antigen remains unidentified.

Germline V gives CDR1 SEHNR, CDR2 FQNEAQ (reference sequence). The CDR3 sequence is 18 residues long. V lost 1 base, J lost 5 bases, and 14 bases stayed unmatched. The chain employs TRBV7-9 and TRBJ2-1, with TRBD1 matching 7 bases. This TCR was recovered from a man aged 30-40 years in good health. The sample consisted of naive CD8+ T cells sorted from blood. Written as DNA, the CDR3 is TGTGCCAGCAGCTTAGATTACCGGGACAGCGAGGCCCACAATGAGCAGTTCTTC. Amino acid sequence: CASSLDYRDSEAHNEQFF.